A selection of T cell receptor beta chains follows, all from one sample in a study of cytomegalovirus exposure and HLA in healthy donors. Generated by immunoSEQ multiplex PCR, the TCRdb table keeps only in-frame clones and is missing some. The sample consists of approximately 75,000 clones, about 74% of them appearing once. The sample taken for sequencing was PBMCs. These receptors were obtained from a woman aged 60-75 years in good health and CMV-seropositive. The CDR3 runs from the conserved cysteine through the conserved F or W. D genes are given only for firm matches. Clone size is given for some rows only: seen once, a few or many times, or a class if the clone is expanded.

j_call,v_call,d_call,clone_size,cdr3_aa,cdr3_nt
TRBJ2-7,TRBV18,TRBD1,medium-sized,CASSGDRETYEQYF,TGTGCCAGCTCCGGGGACAGGGAAACGTACGAGCAGTACTTC
TRBJ1-5,TRBV29-1,-,-,CSVDGGWNQPQHF,TGCAGCGTTGATGGCGGCTGGAATCAGCCTCAGCATTTT
TRBJ2-2,TRBV11-2,TRBD1,-,CASRLTGGATGELFF,TGTGCCAGCAGGTTAACAGGGGGCGCGACCGGGGAGCTGTTTTTT
TRBJ2-2,TRBV5-1,TRBD1,once,CASSRRTGGGTGELFF,TGCGCCAGCAGCCGACGGACAGGGGGAGGGACCGGGGAGCTGTTTTTT
TRBJ1-1,TRBV7-2,-,-,CASSFDTLNTEAFF,TGTGCCAGCAGCTTCGACACCCTGAACACTGAAGCTTTCTTT
TRBJ1-3,TRBV2,-,once,CASRPLYSGNTIYF,TGTGCCAGCAGACCACTCTACTCTGGAAACACCATATATTTT
TRBJ2-7,TRBV7-2,-,-,CASSLASYTRLLVYEQYF,TGTGCCAGCAGCTTAGCCTCCTACACGAGACTATTAGTCTACGAGCAGTACTTC
TRBJ2-7,TRBV5-6,-,-,CASSFNRRGRYEQYF,TGTGCCAGCAGCTTTAATCGCCGGGGTCGGTACGAGCAGTACTTC
TRBJ1-2,TRBV7-9,TRBD1,-,CASSTRDRGIYGYTF,TGTGCCAGCAGCACCAGGGACAGGGGGATCTATGGCTACACCTTC
TRBJ1-2,TRBV19,-,-,CASSSSRGNDGGYTF,TGTGCCAGTAGTTCAAGCAGGGGAAACGATGGCGGCTACACCTTC
TRBJ2-3,TRBV7-2,TRBD1,-,CASSNRGTEDTQYF,TGTGCCAGCAGCAATAGGGGGACAGAGGATACGCAGTATTTT
TRBJ2-2,TRBV6-5,-,few,CASRSRRDTGELFF,TGTGCCAGCAGGTCGCGGAGGGACACCGGGGAGCTGTTTTTT
TRBJ1-2,TRBV9,-,once,CASSGDPAGEWGYTF,TGTGCCAGCAGCGGCGACCCAGCAGGGGAGTGGGGCTACACCTTC
TRBJ2-7,TRBV18,TRBD1,-,CASSPATGGVAEQYF,TGTGCCAGCTCACCCGCGACAGGGGGTGTTGCCGAGCAGTACTTC
TRBJ1-5,TRBV2,-,few,CASSEEGQGNQPQHF,TGTGCCAGCAGTGAAGAGGGTCAGGGGAATCAGCCCCAGCATTTT
TRBJ1-5,TRBV30,-,once,CACDTAHNQPQHF,TGTGCCTGTGACACAGCCCACAATCAGCCCCAGCATTTT
TRBJ2-3,TRBV5-4,TRBD2,many,CASSLGAGGSTDTQYF,TGTGCCAGCAGCTTGGGAGCGGGGGGCAGCACAGATACGCAGTATTTT
TRBJ1-4,TRBV4-1,TRBD1,once,CASSQAGTATTNEKLFF,TGCGCCAGCAGCCAAGCCGGGACAGCAACAACTAATGAAAAACTGTTTTTT
TRBJ2-7,TRBV7-3,TRBD2,-,CASSLMAGGHYEQYF,TGTGCCAGCAGCTTAATGGCGGGGGGGCACTACGAGCAGTACTTC
TRBJ2-1,TRBV2,TRBD1,-,CASSPTRTGGSEQFF,TGTGCCAGCAGCCCAACCCGGACAGGGGGCAGTGAGCAGTTCTTC
TRBJ1-2,TRBV6-1,-,once,CASDPGTLQDYGYTF,TGTGCCAGTGACCCGGGGACACTTCAGGACTATGGCTACACCTTC
TRBJ2-1,TRBV6-6,-,-,CASVLRQTLYNEQFF,TGTGCCAGCGTCCTACGACAGACCCTCTACAATGAGCAGTTCTTC
TRBJ1-5,TRBV10-3,-,-,CASGRDAEYQPQHF,TGTGCCAGTGGGAGGGACGCGGAATATCAGCCCCAGCATTTT
TRBJ2-3,TRBV28,TRBD2,-,CASSLWGLETQDTQYF,TGTGCCAGCAGTTTATGGGGACTAGAGACCCAAGATACGCAGTATTTT
TRBJ1-1,TRBV18,-,-,CASRGTGNTEAFF,TGTGCCAGCCGGGGGACGGGGAACACTGAAGCTTTCTTT
TRBJ2-5,TRBV5-1,TRBD2,-,CASSLAGSGSNQETQYF,TGCGCCAGCAGCTTGGCGGGTAGCGGGAGCAACCAAGAGACCCAGTACTTC
TRBJ2-3,TRBV30,-,-,CAWRPGGAVDTQYF,TGTGCCTGGAGACCTGGCGGGGCGGTAGATACGCAGTATTTT
TRBJ2-5,TRBV7-3,-,-,CASSFRGGEETQYF,TGTGCCAGCAGCTTCCGAGGCGGGGAGGAGACCCAGTACTTC
TRBJ2-7,TRBV30,-,-,CAWSVKWGGPSEQYF,TGTGCCTGGAGTGTCAAGTGGGGAGGCCCCTCCGAGCAGTACTTC
TRBJ2-2,TRBV4-1,-,once,CASSQELGPGELFF,TGCGCCAGCAGCCAAGAACTAGGTCCCGGGGAGCTGTTTTTT
TRBJ1-5,TRBV6-1,-,few,CASGLDQDGYQPQHF,TGTGCCAGCGGACTGGACCAAGATGGATATCAGCCCCAGCATTTT
TRBJ2-3,TRBV6-5,TRBD1,-,CASRQGGADTQYF,TGTGCCAGCAGACAGGGGGGAGCAGATACGCAGTATTTT
TRBJ2-5,TRBV30,-,-,CAWSSGLQETQYF,TGTGCCTGGAGTAGCGGACTACAAGAGACCCAGTACTTC
TRBJ1-1,TRBV5-1,-,-,CASSLVSKNTEAFF,TGCGCCAGCAGCTTGGTTAGCAAAAACACTGAAGCTTTCTTT
TRBJ1-1,TRBV20-1,-,-,CSHYKNTEAFF,TGCAGTCACTACAAGAACACTGAAGCTTTCTTT
TRBJ1-4,TRBV4-1,-,-,CASSQNHGENQDEKLFF,TGCGCCAGCAGCCAAAATCATGGGGAGAATCAGGACGAAAAACTGTTTTTT
TRBJ2-2,TRBV2,TRBD1,-,CASKGTGNTGELFF,TGTGCCAGCAAGGGGACAGGGAACACCGGGGAGCTGTTTTTT
TRBJ1-4,TRBV2,-,-,CASSIGHSGGEKLFF,TGTGCCAGCAGTATTGGACACTCAGGTGGTGAAAAACTGTTTTTT
TRBJ2-1,TRBV10-1,-,-,CASSESGGSYNEQFF,TGCGCCAGCAGTGAGTCGGGAGGTAGCTACAATGAGCAGTTCTTC
TRBJ1-4,TRBV12-2,-,-,CASRFVATVEKLFF,TGTGCAAGTCGCTTCGTGGCGACAGTAGAAAAACTGTTTTTT